This T cell receptor (beta chain) was identified in a study of shared clonotypes between healthy human individuals. General study results and limits: All-four-donor shared clonotypes had higher generation probabilities than non-shared clonotypes did.

The naive CD8 fraction comprised CD45RO-negative cells positively selected for CCR7 and excluded terminally differentiated effector memory CD45RA+ cells. In the case of this clone: The antigen is unknown.

CDR3 length equals 12 residues. Germline-derived CDR1 and CDR2 are SEHNR and FQNEAQ (reference sequence). The germline V and J ends were trimmed by 0 bases and 10 bases, with 6 bases remaining between them. Genomic DNA of every subset was divided equally among multiple immunoSEQ plates. Assay used: immunoSEQ multiplex PCR; TCRdb lists only in-frame clones, some missing. This sample yields under 1 million clones, of which 92% are seen a single time; less than 25% belongs to the top ten. The chain recombines TRBV7-9 with TRBJ2-2; no clear D gene. The TCR was taken from a man aged 25-45 years in good health. Sequences were obtained from naive CD8+ T cells sorted from blood. CDR3 amino acids: CASSLAPEELFF. DNA for the CDR3: TGTGCCAGCAGCTTAGCTCCTGAGGAGCTGTTTTTT.